The 32 T cell receptor beta chains presented below share a single source sample, sequenced in a study of CD8+CD57+ T cells in acquired aplastic anemia. Genomic DNA acted as the template from which TCR beta VDJ combination and CDR3 sequence profiling were carried out. One entry per CDR3 protein results from TCRdb running MiXCR on the reads. Counted here are around 210,000 distinct CDR3 sequences, 65% occurring once; the ten biggest clones make up under 60%. Individuals selected for sequencing had exhibited CD8+CD57+ cell expansion on flow cytometry. Sequencing used sorted CD4+, CD8+, or CD8+CD57+ T cells (not recorded which) from PBMCs. These receptors all stem from a human donor with aplastic anemia.

Only a few counts were recorded for this clonotype. The chain recombines TRBV12-3 or TRBV12-4 with TRBJ1-2; the match to TRBD1 covers 7 bases. The V gene end was trimmed by 3 bases and the J gene end by 7 bases; junction bases not matched to a gene: 5. The CDR3 has 13 residues. The CDR3 loop is CASSFGQGGGYTF. Written as DNA, the CDR3 is TGTGCCAGCAGTTTCGGGCAGGGGGGTGGCTACACCTTC.

The genes are TRBV6-1 and TRBJ2-5; D is unclear. Germline values: CDR1 MNHNS, CDR2 SASEGT. This CDR3 is 12 amino acids long. Trimming removed 5 bases at V and 9 bases at J, with 13 bases between. CDR3 region: CASSYKSAAQYF. In DNA form, the CDR3 reads TGTGCCAGCAGTTACAAGTCGGCGGCCCAGTACTTC.

This clonotype was observed a few times. J is TRBJ2-7 and V is TRBV7-3; D tentatively fits TRBD1 or TRBD2 (5 bases each). This CDR3 is 17 amino acids long. The V gene's germline CDR1 is SGHTA and CDR2 FQGTGA. Trimming left V 5 bases short and J 9 bases short, with 29 bases between. CDR3 loop: CASSETDSGTPLFAQYF. The CDR3 nucleotides are TGTGCCAGCAGCGAAACTGATTCCGGGACGCCGCTCTTCGCGCAGTACTTC.

The V call is TRBV20-1, the J call TRBJ2-1; tentative D call: TRBD1 (6 bases). Trimming stripped 0 bases from V and 6 bases from J, with 12 bases between. The germline gives CDR1 DFQATT, CDR2 SNEGSKA (reference sequence). This CDR3 comprises 14 residues. CDR3 amino acids: CSARDRTEPNEQFF. DNA of the CDR3: TGCAGTGCTAGAGATCGGACAGAACCCAATGAGCAGTTCTTC.

This clonotype was recorded only once. This sequence joins TRBV15 and TRBJ2-1, with 13 nucleotides matching TRBD2. Germline CDR1 is LNHNV and CDR2 is YYDKDF (reference sequence). V trimming: 3 bases; J trimming: 0 bases; junction bases outside the gene matches: 11. The CDR3 has 20 residues. CDR3 DNA: TGTGCCACCAGCAGCGTAGCGGGACTAGCGGGAACCGCCTCCTACAATGAGCAGTTCTTC. Residues: CATSSVAGLAGTASYNEQFF.

This clonotype was picked up a small number of times. The rearrangement links TRBV9 to TRBJ2-1; 10 bases align to TRBD1. Germline V gene lookup returns CDR1 SGDLS and CDR2 YYNGEE. The CDR3 contains 13 residues. Trimming removed 8 bases from V and 7 bases from J; junction bases left unmatched: 6. CDR3 region: CARSGQGLNEQFF. CDR3 nucleotides: TGTGCCAGGTCGGGACAGGGGTTGAATGAGCAGTTCTTC. Full variable domain (rest looked up from reference TRBV9 and TRBJ2-1): DSGVTQTPKHLITATGQRVTLRCSPRSGDLSVYWYQQSLDQGLQFLIQYYNGEERAKGNILERFSAQQFPDLHSELNLSSLELGDSALYFCARSGQGLNEQFFGPGTRLTVL.

This clonotype has only a few counts. The V and J genes are TRBV15 and TRBJ1-5; D may be TRBD1 (6 bases). Trimming left V 5 bases short and J 7 bases short, with 18 bases between. CDR1 and CDR2 (germline): LNHNV, YYDKDF (reference sequence). The CDR3 spans 15 residues. For the CDR3, the DNA is TGTGCCACCAGCGAGACCACAGGGCAGGGACAGCCCCAGCATTTT. Its protein product is CATSETTGQGQPQHF.

Notes on this clonotype: A single base separates this from a much larger clone, so it may be a read error. The rearrangement joins TRBV7-9 to TRBJ2-3; 10 bases line up with TRBD1. Germline assignment: CDR1 SEHNR and CDR2 FQNEAQ (reference sequence). The CDR3 spans 17 residues. With 4 bases clipped from V and 0 bases from J, the junction kept 7 bases outside the gene matches. CDR3 coding DNA: TGTGCCAGCAGCTCCGGGACAGGGGTTTTTAGCACAGATACGCAGTATTTT. Translated: CASSSGTGVFSTDTQYF.

This rearrangement joins TRBV7-9 to TRBJ1-1; tentatively, D is TRBD1 (6 bases). The CDR3 sequence is 13 residues long. V was clipped by 2 bases and J by 5 bases, with 9 bases between them. Germline V lookup: CDR1 SEHNR, CDR2 FQNEAQ (reference sequence). The CDR3 region has the DNA TGTGCCAGCAGCTTAAGAACAGGGACTGAAGCTTTCTTT. Its translation is CASSLRTGTEAFF.

The table lists this clonotype with a count of one. CDR3 DNA: TGTGCCAGCAGCTTGGCGGAGGAATGGGACGAGCAGTACTTC. Residues: CASSLAEEWDEQYF. V and J are TRBV2 and TRBJ2-7; D possibly corresponds to TRBD2 (5 bases). Germline CDR1 and CDR2: SNHLY and FYNNEI. The CDR3 sequence is 14 residues long. The V and J ends lost 6 bases and 5 bases respectively, with 17 bases between them. Supplemented by reference TRBV2 and TRBJ2-7, the full variable domain reads EPEVTQTPSHQVTQMGQEVILRCVPISNHLYFYWYRQILGQKVEFLVSFYNNEISEKSEIFDDQFSVERPDGSNFTLKIRSTKLEDSAMYFCASSLAEEWDEQYFGPGTRLTVT.

CDR3 nucleotides: TGCGCCAGCACAAGGGGTTACGAGCAGTACTTC. Amino acids: CASTRGYEQYF. J is TRBJ2-7 and V is TRBV5-1, with D possibly being TRBD1 (5 bases). V lost 6 bases, J lost 4 bases, and 8 bases lay in between. This CDR3 contains 11 residues. CDR1 is SGHRS and CDR2 is YFSETQ in the germline V gene. Full variable domain (outside the CDR3, taken from reference TRBV5-1 and TRBJ2-7): KAGVTQTPRYLIKTRGQQVTLSCSPISGHRSVSWYQQTPGQGLQFLFEYFSETQRNKGNFPGRFSGRQFSNSRSEMNVSTLELGDSALYLCASTRGYEQYFGPGTRLTVT.

This rearrangement joins TRBV7-9 to TRBJ2-5; D remains ambiguous. V dropped 4 bases and J dropped 5 bases, with 17 bases sitting between them. The CDR3 contains 15 residues. Germline V CDR1 and CDR2: SEHNR, FQNEAQ (reference sequence). CDR3 bases: TGTGCCAGCAGCTCGGCGACCGGTGTCCTGGAGACCCAGTACTTC. This encodes CASSSATGVLETQYF.

This clonotype was counted only a few times. The chain recombines TRBV30 with TRBJ2-1; a possible D gene is TRBD2 (5 bases). This CDR3 contains 14 residues. Trimming took 4 bases from V and 0 from J, leaving 10 bases between them. The germline V gene has CDR1 GTSNPN and CDR2 SVGIG (reference sequence). The CDR3 coding sequence is TGTGCCTGGAATCCGGGGAGCTCCTACAATGAGCAGTTCTTC. This codes for CAWNPGSSYNEQFF.

A remark on this clonotype: The junction does not match germline at one end; this may be a read error. J is TRBJ2-2 and V is TRBV5-1, with D tentatively TRBD2 (5 bases). This CDR3 spans 15 amino acids. CDR1 and CDR2 from the germline V gene are SGHRS and YFSETQ. The CDR3 here is CASSLALGRAGELFF. The CDR3 DNA reads as TGTGCCAGCAGCTTAGCGCTAGGGCGGGCCGGGGAGCTGTTTTTT. Complete variable domain (other parts from reference TRBV5-1 and TRBJ2-2): KAGVTQTPRYLIKTRGQQVTLSCSPISGHRSVSWYQQTPGQGLQFLFEYFSETQRNKGNFPGRFSGRQFSNSRSEMNVSTLELGDSALYLCASSLALGRAGELFFGEGSRLTVL.

The chain links TRBV25-1 to TRBJ2-3; D gene ambiguous. The CDR3 has 13 residues. Germline V gene data show CDR1 as MGHDK and CDR2 as SYGVNS. The V end lost 1 base, the J end lost 4 bases, and 6 bases lay between the germline ends. The DNA for the CDR3 is TGTGCCAGCAGTGAATCCAGCGCAGATACGCAGTATTTT. This sequence encodes CASSESSADTQYF.

This clonotype was seen ten or more times. V usage is TRBV20-1 and J usage is TRBJ1-2, with no clear D. V was trimmed by 5 bases and J by 2 bases, leaving 12 bases between them. The CDR3 loop spans 13 amino acids. Germline values: CDR1 DFQATT, CDR2 SNEGSKA (reference sequence). This CDR3 is CSAEQVGNYGYTF. CDR3 bases: TGCAGTGCTGAACAAGTGGGGAACTATGGCTACACCTTC.

This clonotype was detected a few times. The V and J genes are TRBV20-1 and TRBJ2-1; 7 positions agree with TRBD2. Trimming took 5 bases from V and 1 from J; bases not matched to a gene: 8. The CDR3 has 15 amino acids. The germline V gene has CDR1 DFQATT and CDR2 SNEGSKA (reference sequence). This CDR3 reads CSAQLGGWSYNEQFF. The CDR3 coding sequence is TGCAGTGCTCAGTTGGGAGGGTGGTCCTACAATGAGCAGTTCTTC.

This clonotype was counted ten times or more. The chain employs TRBV7-9 and TRBJ2-3; TRBD2 agrees at 8 bases. The ends lost 3 bases at V and 1 base at J; junction bases unmatched: 0. Germline lookup yields CDR1 SEHNR and CDR2 FQNEAQ (reference sequence). The CDR3 sequence is 14 residues long. The CDR3 nucleotides read TGTGCCAGCAGCTTGGGACTAGGCACAGATACGCAGTATTTT. It encodes CASSLGLGTDTQYF.

The chain recombines TRBV7-2 with TRBJ2-3; 8 positions agree with TRBD2. The CDR3 is 15 amino acids. After removal of 5 bases from V and 1 base from J, the junction contained 5 bases not matched to a gene. CDR1 SGHTA and CDR2 FQGNSA come from the germline V gene. Here the CDR3 reads CASSHDSGGTDTQYF. The CDR3, as DNA: TGTGCCAGCAGCCACGATAGCGGGGGCACAGATACGCAGTATTTT.

With regard to this clonotype: At one end, the junction sequence differs from germline, possibly due to a read error. The gene calls are TRBV20-1 and TRBJ2-5; D might be TRBD2 (5 bases). The CDR3 length is 11 residues. CDR1 and CDR2 from the germline V gene are DFQATT and SNEGSKA (reference sequence). This CDR3 is CSSRTEETQYF. CDR3 bases: TGCAGTTCTAGGACTGAGGAGACCCAGTACTTC.

For this clonotype: The junction departs from germline at one end; a sequencing error may be responsible. This rearrangement joins TRBV19 to TRBJ2-1; TRBD2 might be the D (6 bases). In germline, CDR1 is LNHDA, CDR2 SQIVND (reference sequence). The CDR3 consists of 17 residues. DNA of the CDR3: TGTGCCAGTAGTCCCCGGGGGAAGGCTATGCCTCCCAATGAGCAGTCCTTC. Encoded protein: CASSPRGKAMPPNEQSF.

In this sample, this clonotype turned up many times. The CDR3 coding sequence is TGTGCCAGCAGCTTGGGGGGGGAGCAGTACTTC. Its translation is CASSLGGEQYF. The chain combines TRBV12-3 or TRBV12-4 with TRBJ2-7; 7 positions agree with TRBD2. The J segment lost 7 bases and the V segment lost 6 bases, leaving 3 bases of the junction unmatched. The CDR3 runs to 11 residues.

V gene TRBV9 combines with J gene TRBJ2-7, with 7 bases matching TRBD1. Germline CDR1 SGDLS, CDR2 YYNGEE. After removal of 4 bases from V and 3 bases from J, the junction contained 10 bases not matched to a gene. The CDR3 is 15 residues long. The CDR3 reads CASSPRQGVRYEQYF. CDR3 nucleotides: TGTGCCAGCAGCCCTAGACAGGGAGTCCGCTACGAGCAGTACTTC.

The J gene is TRBJ1-1, the V gene TRBV5-1, with 8 positions matching TRBD1. Trimming removed 4 bases from V and 5 bases from J; junction bases left unmatched: 10. The CDR3 sequence is 15 residues long. Germline V gives CDR1 SGHRS, CDR2 YFSETQ. CDR3 nucleotides: TGCGCCAGCAGCCCGGACAGGGCCATAGGGACTGAAGCTTTCTTT. Its translation: CASSPDRAIGTEAFF.

The rearrangement joins TRBV15 to TRBJ2-1, with D hard to call. The length of the CDR3 is 15 residues. The germline gives CDR1 LNHNV, CDR2 YYDKDF (reference sequence). Trimming took 0 bases from V and 3 from J, leaving 9 bases between them. The CDR3 reads CATSRDRTDYNEQFF. The CDR3 DNA sequence: TGTGCCACCAGCAGAGATAGGACGGACTACAATGAGCAGTTCTTC.

The chain links TRBV12-3 or TRBV12-4 to TRBJ1-2, with D perhaps matching TRBD1 (6 bases). V was shortened by 4 bases and J by 8 bases, with 17 bases between the two germline ends. The CDR3 runs 14 residues. CDR3 nucleotides: TGTGCCAGCAGTTACGGCGGGGGGGCCGGCGGCTACACCTTC. This encodes CASSYGGGAGGYTF.

The J gene is TRBJ2-3, the V gene TRBV20-1, with D tentatively TRBD1 (5 bases). Germline V gene data show CDR1 as DFQATT and CDR2 as SNEGSKA (reference sequence). V was trimmed by 6 bases and J by 4 bases, leaving 17 bases between them. The CDR3 has 14 residues. The CDR3 here is CSARQPVGADTQYF. The CDR3 DNA is TGCAGTGCACGACAGCCTGTCGGCGCAGATACGCAGTATTTT.

The V gene is TRBV10-3, the J gene TRBJ2-7; D tentatively fits TRBD1 or TRBD2 (5 bases each). The CDR3 has 13 amino acids. CDR1 and CDR2 (germline): ENHRY, SYGVKD. V lost 6 bases and J 0 bases, leaving 9 bases between the germline ends. CDR3 nucleotides: TGTGCCATCAGCCGGGGCAGCTCCTACGAGCAGTACTTC. Its translation is CAISRGSSYEQYF.

The genes are TRBV7-2 and TRBJ2-5; the match to TRBD2 covers 7 bases. Germline loops: CDR1 SGHTA, CDR2 FQGNSA. This CDR3 is 14 amino acids long. Trimming took 4 bases from V and 5 from J; bases not matched to a gene: 7. CDR3 coding DNA: TGTGCCAGCAGCTCGACTAGCCTTAGGGAGACCCAGTACTTC. Residues: CASSSTSLRETQYF.

This clonotype was seen only a few times. An end of the junction does not agree with germline; a read error may underlie this. V gene TRBV7-2 combines with J gene TRBJ2-7; 14 positions agree with TRBD2. CDR1 and CDR2 from the germline V gene are SGHTA and FQGNSA. This CDR3 contains 13 residues. The CDR3 region has the DNA TGTGCCAGCAGCTTAGGGGGGACTAGCGGGAGAAGCTTC. Its protein is CASSLGGTSGRSF.

This clonotype was seen a handful of times. This chain uses TRBV19 with TRBJ1-2; 9 bases match TRBD1. The V gene's germline CDR1 is LNHDA and CDR2 SQIVND (reference sequence). V shed 3 bases and J 4 bases; nucleotides not matched to a gene: 12. There are 17 residues in the CDR3. CDR3: CASSIAHDRGIFYGYTF. In nucleotides, the CDR3 is TGTGCCAGTAGTATTGCCCACGACAGGGGGATTTTCTATGGCTACACCTTC.

The table lists this clonotype with a few counts. The chain links TRBV4-3 to TRBJ1-4; a possible D gene is TRBD1 (5 bases). CDR3 size: 15 residues. Germline CDR1 is LGHNA and CDR2 is YSLEER. V gave up 4 bases and J gave up 6 bases, with 15 bases separating them. CDR3 sequence (DNA): TGCGCCAGCAGCCTGGGCCGGGACGGGGATGAAAAACTGTTTTTT. Its translation: CASSLGRDGDEKLFF.